This T cell receptor beta chain emerged from a study of blood T cell repertoires in COVID-19. Authors' methods: Cell counts per sample came from amplifying reference gene primers. Profiled with immunoSEQ multiplex PCR; TCRdb holds only in-frame clones, not every one. For V, J and clone size, that table is used; D and trimming come from the DNA. The sample records a few hundred thousand clones, 92% being singletons. V gave up 0 bases and J gave up 2 bases, with 10 bases separating them. This CDR3 is built from 15 residues. Germline-derived CDR1 and CDR2 are LGHNA and YSLEER. This chain uses TRBV4-3 with TRBJ1-2; no reliable D call. The sequenced sample consisted of PBMCs or T cells enriched from blood (not recorded which). The receptor's source is a woman aged 25 to 45 who had recovered from COVID-19. The CDR3 spells CASSQEPEDNYGYTF. CDR3 in DNA: TGCGCCAGCAGCCAAGAGCCGGAGGACAACTATGGCTACACCTTC.